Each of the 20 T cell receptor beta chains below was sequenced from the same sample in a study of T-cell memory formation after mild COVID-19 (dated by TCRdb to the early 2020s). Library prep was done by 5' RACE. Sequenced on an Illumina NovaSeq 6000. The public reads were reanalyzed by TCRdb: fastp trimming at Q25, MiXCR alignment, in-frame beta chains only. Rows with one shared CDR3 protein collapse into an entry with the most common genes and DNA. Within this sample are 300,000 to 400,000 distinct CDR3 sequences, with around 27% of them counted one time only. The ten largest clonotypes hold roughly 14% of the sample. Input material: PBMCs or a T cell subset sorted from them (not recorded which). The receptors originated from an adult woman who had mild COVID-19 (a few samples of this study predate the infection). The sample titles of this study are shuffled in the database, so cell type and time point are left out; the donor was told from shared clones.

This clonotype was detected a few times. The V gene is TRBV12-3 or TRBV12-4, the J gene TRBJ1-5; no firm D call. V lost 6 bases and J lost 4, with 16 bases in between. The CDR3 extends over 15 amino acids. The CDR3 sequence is CASRARENPNQPQHF. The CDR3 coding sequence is TGTGCCAGCAGAGCCCGAGAGAATCCGAATCAGCCCCAGCATTTT.

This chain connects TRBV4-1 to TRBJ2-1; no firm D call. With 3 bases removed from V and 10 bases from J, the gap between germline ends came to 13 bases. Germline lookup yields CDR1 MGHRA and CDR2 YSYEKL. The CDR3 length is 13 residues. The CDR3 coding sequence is TGCGCCAGCAGCCATGTTTCCCGCCGGGAGCAGTTCTTC. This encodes CASSHVSRREQFF.

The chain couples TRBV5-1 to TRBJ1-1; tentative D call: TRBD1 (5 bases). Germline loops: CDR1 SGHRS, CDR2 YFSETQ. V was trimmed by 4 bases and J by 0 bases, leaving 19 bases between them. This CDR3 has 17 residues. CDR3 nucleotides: TGCGCCAGCAGCCCCGGATTGGCCGGGGGAGTGAACACTGAAGCTTTCTTT. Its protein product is CASSPGLAGGVNTEAFF.

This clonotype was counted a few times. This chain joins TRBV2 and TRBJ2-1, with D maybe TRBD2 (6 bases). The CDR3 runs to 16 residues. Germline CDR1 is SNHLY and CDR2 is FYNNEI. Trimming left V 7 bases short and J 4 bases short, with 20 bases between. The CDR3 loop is CASIPFGLADYNEQFF. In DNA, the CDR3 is TGTGCCAGCATACCCTTCGGATTAGCGGATTACAATGAGCAGTTCTTC.

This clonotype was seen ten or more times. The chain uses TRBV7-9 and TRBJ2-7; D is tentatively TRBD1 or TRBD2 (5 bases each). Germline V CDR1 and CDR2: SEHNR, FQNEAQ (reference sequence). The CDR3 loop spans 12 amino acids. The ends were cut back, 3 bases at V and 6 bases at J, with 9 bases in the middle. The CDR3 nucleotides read TGTGCCAGCAGCTTGGGACCTCGCGAGCAGTACTTC. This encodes CASSLGPREQYF.

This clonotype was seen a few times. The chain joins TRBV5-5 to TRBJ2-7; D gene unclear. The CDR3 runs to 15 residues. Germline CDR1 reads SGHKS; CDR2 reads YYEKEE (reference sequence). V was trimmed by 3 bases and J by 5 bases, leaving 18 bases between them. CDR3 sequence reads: CASSSHSSGVDEQYF. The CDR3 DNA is TGTGCCAGCAGCTCCCATTCCTCAGGAGTCGACGAGCAGTACTTC.

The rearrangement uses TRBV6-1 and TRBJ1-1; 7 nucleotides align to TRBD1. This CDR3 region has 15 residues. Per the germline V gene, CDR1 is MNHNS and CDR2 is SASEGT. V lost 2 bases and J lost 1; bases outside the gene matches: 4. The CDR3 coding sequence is TGTGCCAGCAGTGAAAAGGGGGACAGGAACACTGAAGCTTTCTTT. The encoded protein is CASSEKGDRNTEAFF.

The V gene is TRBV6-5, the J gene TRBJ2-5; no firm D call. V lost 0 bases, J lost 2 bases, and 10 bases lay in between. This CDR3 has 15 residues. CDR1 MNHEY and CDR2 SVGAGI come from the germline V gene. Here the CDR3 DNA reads TGTGCCAGCAGTTACTCGACCCCGGCACAAGAGACCCAGTACTTC. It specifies CASSYSTPAQETQYF.

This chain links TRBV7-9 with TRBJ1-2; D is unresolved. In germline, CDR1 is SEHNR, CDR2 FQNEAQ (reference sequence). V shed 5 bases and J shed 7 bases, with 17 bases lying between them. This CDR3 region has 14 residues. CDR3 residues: CASSPLTSARGYTF. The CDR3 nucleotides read TGTGCCAGCAGCCCTTTGACGTCGGCGCGTGGCTACACCTTC. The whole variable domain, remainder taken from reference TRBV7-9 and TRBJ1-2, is DTGVSQNPRHKITKRGQNVTFRCDPISEHNRLYWYRQTLGQGPEFLTYFQNEAQLEKSRLLSDRFSAERPKGSFSTLEIQRTEQGDSAMYLCASSPLTSARGYTFGSGTRLTVV.

The CDR3 coding sequence is TGTGCCAGCAGCTTAGGACCTCATGCGCAGTTCTTC. Its protein product is CASSLGPHAQFF. The gene calls are TRBV7-6 and TRBJ2-1; no clear D. The CDR3 contains 12 residues. The V gene's germline CDR1 is SGHVS and CDR2 FNYEAQ. V was shortened by 1 base and J by 12 bases, with 10 bases between the two germline ends.

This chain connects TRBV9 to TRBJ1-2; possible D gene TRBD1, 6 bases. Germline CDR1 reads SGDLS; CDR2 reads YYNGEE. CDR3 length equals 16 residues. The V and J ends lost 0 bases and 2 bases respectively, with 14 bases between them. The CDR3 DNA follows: TGTGCCAGCAGCGTAGGAGGGGGACGGTTGAACTATGGCTACACCTTC. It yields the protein CASSVGGGRLNYGYTF.

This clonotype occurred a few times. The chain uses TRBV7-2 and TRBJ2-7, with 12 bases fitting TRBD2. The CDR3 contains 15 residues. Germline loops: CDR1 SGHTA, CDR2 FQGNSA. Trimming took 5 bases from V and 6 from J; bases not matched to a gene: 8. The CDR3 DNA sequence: TGTGCCAGCAGCACCTCTAGCGGGAGGGCCGCCGAGCAGTACTTC. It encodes CASSTSSGRAAEQYF. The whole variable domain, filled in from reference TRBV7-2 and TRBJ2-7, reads GAGVSQSPSNKVTEKGKDVELRCDPISGHTALYWYRQSLGQGLEFLIYFQGNSAPDKSGLPSDRFSAERTGGSVSTLTIQRTQQEDSAVYLCASSTSSGRAAEQYFGPGTRLTVT.

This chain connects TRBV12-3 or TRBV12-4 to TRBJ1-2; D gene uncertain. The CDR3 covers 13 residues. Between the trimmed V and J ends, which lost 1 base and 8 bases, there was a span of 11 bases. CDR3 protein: CASSLGGTRGYTF. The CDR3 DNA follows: TGTGCCAGCAGTTTAGGGGGTACTCGCGGCTACACCTTC.

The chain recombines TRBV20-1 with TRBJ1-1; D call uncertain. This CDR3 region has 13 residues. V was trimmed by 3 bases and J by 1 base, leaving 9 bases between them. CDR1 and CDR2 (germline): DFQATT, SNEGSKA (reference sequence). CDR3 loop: CSASQQRNTEAFF. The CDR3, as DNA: TGCAGTGCTAGCCAACAAAGGAACACTGAAGCTTTCTTT.

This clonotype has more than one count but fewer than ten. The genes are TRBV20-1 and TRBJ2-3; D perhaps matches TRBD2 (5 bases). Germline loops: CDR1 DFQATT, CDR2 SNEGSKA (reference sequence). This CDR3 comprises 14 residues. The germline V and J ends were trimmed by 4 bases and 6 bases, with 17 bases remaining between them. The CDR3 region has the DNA TGCAGTGCTAAGAGAGGGCCCCCGACGGATACGCAGTATTTT. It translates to CSAKRGPPTDTQYF.

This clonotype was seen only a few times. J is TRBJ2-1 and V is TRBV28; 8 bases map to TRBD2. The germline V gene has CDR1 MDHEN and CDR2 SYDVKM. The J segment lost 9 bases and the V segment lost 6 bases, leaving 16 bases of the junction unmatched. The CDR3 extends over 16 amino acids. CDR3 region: CASSQHGAGVLGEQFF. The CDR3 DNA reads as TGTGCCAGCAGCCAGCACGGAGCGGGAGTACTCGGTGAGCAGTTCTTC. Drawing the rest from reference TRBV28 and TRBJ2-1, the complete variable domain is DVKVTQSSRYLVKRTGEKVFLECVQDMDHENMFWYRQDPGLGLRLIYFSYDVKMKEKGDIPEGYSVSREKKERFSLILESASTNQTSMYLCASSQHGAGVLGEQFFGPGTRLTVL.

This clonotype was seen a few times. Here the CDR3 DNA reads TGTGCCAGCAGCTCCGAAGGACTAGCGGACACCTACAATGAGCAGTTCTTC. It encodes CASSSEGLADTYNEQFF. The chain uses TRBV11-3 and TRBJ2-1, with 10 bases identical to TRBD2. The ends lost 4 bases at V and 2 bases at J; junction bases unmatched: 8. CDR1 and CDR2 from the germline V gene are SGHNT and YENEEA. The CDR3 contains 17 residues.

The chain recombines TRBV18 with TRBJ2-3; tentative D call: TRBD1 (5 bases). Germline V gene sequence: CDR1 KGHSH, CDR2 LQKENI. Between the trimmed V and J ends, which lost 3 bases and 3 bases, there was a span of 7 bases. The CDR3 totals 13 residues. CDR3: CASSPRQTDTQYF. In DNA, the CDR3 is TGTGCCAGCTCACCTAGACAGACAGATACGCAGTATTTT.

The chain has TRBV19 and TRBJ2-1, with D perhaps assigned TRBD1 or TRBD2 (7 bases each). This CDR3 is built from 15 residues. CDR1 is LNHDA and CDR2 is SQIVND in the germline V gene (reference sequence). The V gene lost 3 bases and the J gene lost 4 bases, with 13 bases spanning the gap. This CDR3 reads CASSMGRGLYNEQFF. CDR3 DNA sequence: TGTGCCAGTAGTATGGGGAGGGGGCTTTACAATGAGCAGTTCTTC.

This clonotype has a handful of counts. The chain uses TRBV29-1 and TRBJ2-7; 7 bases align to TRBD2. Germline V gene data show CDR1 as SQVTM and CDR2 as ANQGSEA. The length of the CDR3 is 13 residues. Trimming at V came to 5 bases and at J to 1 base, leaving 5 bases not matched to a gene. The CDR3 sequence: CSVIPGGSYEQYF. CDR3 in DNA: TGCAGCGTTATCCCGGGGGGATCCTACGAGCAGTACTTC.